This TCR beta chain appears in the sequencing data of a study of blood T cells in healthy people across ages. Study-wide findings and caveats: Per million T cells, the diversity of TCR beta decreased roughly linearly as age advanced. Naive T cell percentage showed a strong correlation with the diversity of TCR beta.

This clonotype was observed a handful of times. The antigen remains unidentified. Combining a sample-barcoded 5' primer with a J-beta primer mix, a second PCR ran for 7 to 11 cycles. TCRdb re-called the 5' RACE reads with MiXCR, one entry per CDR3 protein. This sample has about 970,000 distinct CDR3 sequences, with roughly half found just once. Germline-derived CDR1 and CDR2 are LGHDT and YNNKEL (reference sequence). This CDR3 region has 11 residues. Sequencing input: blood. The sequence came from a woman aged 55-69 years in good health. The rearrangement uses TRBV3-1 and TRBJ2-7; TRBD2 agrees at 8 bases. The CDR3 reads CGSGRVNEQYF. The CDR3 region has the DNA TGTGGGAGCGGGAGAGTGAACGAGCAGTACTTC.